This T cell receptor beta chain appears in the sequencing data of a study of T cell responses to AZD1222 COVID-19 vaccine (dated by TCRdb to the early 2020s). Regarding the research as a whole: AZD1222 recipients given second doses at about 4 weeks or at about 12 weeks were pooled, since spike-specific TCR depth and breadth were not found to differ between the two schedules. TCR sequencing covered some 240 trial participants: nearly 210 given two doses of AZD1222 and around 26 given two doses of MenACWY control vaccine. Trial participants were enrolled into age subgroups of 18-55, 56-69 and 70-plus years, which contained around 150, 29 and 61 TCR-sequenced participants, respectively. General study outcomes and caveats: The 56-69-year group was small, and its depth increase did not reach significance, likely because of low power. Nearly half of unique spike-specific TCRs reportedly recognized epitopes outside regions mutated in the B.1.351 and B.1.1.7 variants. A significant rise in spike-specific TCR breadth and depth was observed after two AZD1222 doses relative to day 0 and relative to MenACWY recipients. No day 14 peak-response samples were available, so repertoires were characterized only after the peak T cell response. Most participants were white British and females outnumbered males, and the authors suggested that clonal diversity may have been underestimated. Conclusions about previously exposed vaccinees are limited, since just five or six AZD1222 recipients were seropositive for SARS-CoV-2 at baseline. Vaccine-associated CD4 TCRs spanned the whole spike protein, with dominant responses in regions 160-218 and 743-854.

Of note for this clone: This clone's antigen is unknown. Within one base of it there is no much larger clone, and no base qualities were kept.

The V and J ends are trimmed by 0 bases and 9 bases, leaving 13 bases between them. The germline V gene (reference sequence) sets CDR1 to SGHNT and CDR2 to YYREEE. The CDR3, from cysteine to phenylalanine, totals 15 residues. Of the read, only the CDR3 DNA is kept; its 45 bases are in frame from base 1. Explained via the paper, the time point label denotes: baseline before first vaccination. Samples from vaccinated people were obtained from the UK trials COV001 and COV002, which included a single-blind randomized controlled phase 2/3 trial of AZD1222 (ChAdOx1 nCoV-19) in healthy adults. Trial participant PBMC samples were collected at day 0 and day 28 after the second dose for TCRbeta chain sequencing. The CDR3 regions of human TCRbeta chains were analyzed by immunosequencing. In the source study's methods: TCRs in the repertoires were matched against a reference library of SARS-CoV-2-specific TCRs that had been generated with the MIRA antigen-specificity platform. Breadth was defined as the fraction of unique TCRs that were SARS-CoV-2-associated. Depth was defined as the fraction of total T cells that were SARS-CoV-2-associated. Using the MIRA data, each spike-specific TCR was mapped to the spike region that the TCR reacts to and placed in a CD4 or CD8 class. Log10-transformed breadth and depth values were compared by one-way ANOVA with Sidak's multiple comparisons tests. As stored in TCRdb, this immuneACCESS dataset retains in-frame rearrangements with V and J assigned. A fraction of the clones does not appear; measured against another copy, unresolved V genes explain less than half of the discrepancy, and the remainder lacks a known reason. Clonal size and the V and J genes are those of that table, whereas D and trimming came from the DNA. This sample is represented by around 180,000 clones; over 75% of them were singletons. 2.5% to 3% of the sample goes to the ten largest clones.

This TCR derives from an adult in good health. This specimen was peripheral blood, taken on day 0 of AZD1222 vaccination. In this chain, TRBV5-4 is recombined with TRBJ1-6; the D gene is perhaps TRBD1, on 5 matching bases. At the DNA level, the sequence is TGTGCCAGCAGCTTGGTCAGGGACGGGAGTTCACCCCTCCACTTT. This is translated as CASSLVRDGSSPLHF.